The 17 T cell receptor beta chains below were found in one sample sequenced in a study of metastatic and nonmetastatic thyroid tumors. TCRdb reanalyzed the PCR reads via MiXCR. The sample includes about 40,000 clones, about an eighth of them seen just once. All patients were treatment-naive before thyroid surgery. What was sequenced was blood. Receptors were obtained from a female donor with papillary thyroid cancer or a benign thyroid nodule (not recorded which). Some clones in this sample may be carry-over from other donors' samples.

The CDR3 nucleotides are TGTGCCAGCAGTGACTCGGGGTTCACAGTGGGCACCGGGGAGCTGTTTTTT. As protein: CASSDSGFTVGTGELFF. The J gene is TRBJ2-2, the V gene TRBV6-4; D ambiguous. The germline V gene encodes CDR1 MRHNA and CDR2 SNTAGT. V lost 0 bases, J lost 4 bases, and 15 bases lay in between. CDR3 size: 17 residues.

To note about this clone: A much bigger clone sits one base away, suggesting this may be a read error. Other DNA sequences within the sample encode an identical CDR3. This chain uses TRBV7-2 with TRBJ2-5; 11 bases are a match to TRBD1. Looked up from germline, CDR1 is SGHTA and CDR2 is FQGNSA. The CDR3 sequence is 15 residues long. The CDR3 reads CASSPRDRGEETQYF. The DNA of the CDR3 is TGTGCCAGCAGCCCGAGGGACAGGGGGGAGGAGACCCAGTACTTT. Full variable domain (rest looked up from reference TRBV7-2 and TRBJ2-5): GAGVSQSPSNKVTEKGKDVELRCDPISGHTALYWYRQSLGQGLEFLIYFQGNSAPDKSGLPSDRFSAERTGGSVSTLTIQRTQQEDSAVYLCASSPRDRGEETQYFGPGTRLLVL.

Many counts were recorded for this clone. The chain has TRBV5-1 and TRBJ1-1; 7 bases map to TRBD1. The V and J ends lost 4 bases and 7 bases, in that order; junction bases with no gene match: 13. This CDR3 is built from 15 residues. Germline V lookup: CDR1 SGHRS, CDR2 YFSETQ. The CDR3, as DNA: TGCGCCAGCAGCCCCGAGGTTGACAGGGTGGGTGAAGCTTTCTTT. It translates to CASSPEVDRVGEAFF.

At least ten counts were recorded for this clone. The chain is built from TRBV7-6 and TRBJ1-5; unclear D gene. This CDR3 spans 16 amino acids. With 5 bases removed from V and 4 bases from J, the gap between germline ends came to 18 bases. CDR1 SGHVS and CDR2 FNYEAQ come from the germline V gene. CDR3: CASSHPTGSWNQPQHF. For the CDR3, the DNA is TGTGCCAGCAGCCATCCTACCGGGTCTTGGAATCAGCCCCAGCATTTT.

In this sample, this clone turned up a few times. This may stem from a read error, because a much larger clone lies one nucleotide away. The rearrangement uses TRBV7-9 and TRBJ2-2; TRBD1 matches at 9 bases. The CDR3 has 14 amino acids. The germline V gene has CDR1 SEHNR and CDR2 FQNEAQ (reference sequence). V shed 10 bases and J 3 bases; nucleotides not matched to a gene: 6. CDR3 sequence reads: CATEGQGDTGELFF. In DNA form, the CDR3 reads TGTGCCACCGAGGGACAGGGAGACACCGGGGAGCTGTTTTTT.

Note on this clone: A read error is possible here, since a much larger clone lies one base away. This chain joins TRBV24-1 and TRBJ2-5; TRBD1 might be the D (5 bases). The V end was cut by 2 bases, the J end by 5 bases, with 14 bases between. Germline lookup yields CDR1 KGHDR and CDR2 SFDVKD. This CDR3 comprises 15 residues. Here the CDR3 DNA reads TGTGCCACCAGTGATTCGGCCAGGGTAAGCGAGACCCAGTACTTC. Encoded protein: CATSDSARVSETQYF.

The chain couples TRBV5-1 to TRBJ1-4; TRBD1 aligns across 11 bases. Germline loops: CDR1 SGHRS, CDR2 YFSETQ. The CDR3 is made up of 15 amino acids. V lost 0 bases, J lost 6 bases, and 1 base stayed unmatched. CDR3 nucleotides: TGCGCCAGCAGCTTGGAGGGACAGGGGGATGAAAAACTGTTTTTT. The encoded protein is CASSLEGQGDEKLFF.

This clone appeared many times. V is TRBV7-9 and J is TRBJ2-1; D might be TRBD1 or TRBD2, each matching 5 bases. Germline CDR1 and CDR2: SEHNR and FQNEAQ (reference sequence). V lost 7 bases and J 2 bases, leaving 12 bases between the germline ends. This CDR3 spans 14 amino acids. CDR3 residues: CASTRDGTYNEQFF. The DNA for the CDR3 is TGTGCCAGCACCCGGGACGGAACCTACAATGAGCAGTTCTTC.

This clone has only a few counts. The sample holds other DNA sequences that translate to the same CDR3. The chain links TRBV18 to TRBJ2-3; 8 bases line up with TRBD1. V shed 3 bases, J shed 2 bases, and the junction held 1 base outside the gene matches. CDR1 is KGHSH, CDR2 LQKENI, per germline. The CDR3 extends over 14 amino acids. CDR3 loop: CASSPRGHTDTQYF. The CDR3 DNA reads TGTGCCAGCTCACCCAGGGGGCACACAGATACGCAGTATTTT. The full variable domain, completed using reference TRBV18 and TRBJ2-3, is NAGVMQNPRHLVRRRGQEARLRCSPMKGHSHVYWYRQLPEEGLKFMVYLQKENIIDESGMPKERFSAEFPKEGPSILRIQQVVRGDSAAYFCASSPRGHTDTQYFGPGTRLTVL.

At least ten counts were recorded for this clone. This chain joins TRBV18 and TRBJ2-7, with D possibly being TRBD1 (5 bases). The V and J ends lost 3 bases and 6 bases respectively, with 15 bases between them. In germline, CDR1 is KGHSH, CDR2 LQKENI. CDR3 length: 14 residues. The CDR3 nucleotides are TGTGCCAGCTCACCCGATTCCCAGGGTGGCGAGCAGTACTTC. Translating gives CASSPDSQGGEQYF.

The sample holds one count of this clone. The chain uses TRBV20-1 and TRBJ2-7, with no clear D. There are 13 residues in the CDR3. From germline, CDR1 is DFQATT and CDR2 SNEGSKA (reference sequence). V gave up 0 bases and J gave up 7 bases, with 13 bases separating them. The CDR3 region has the DNA TGCAGTGCTAGAGATGGTGGGCTAACTGAGCAGTACTTC. Residues: CSARDGGLTEQYF.

Ten or more counts support this clone. The J gene is TRBJ2-7, the V gene TRBV7-9, with TRBD1 identical over 7 bases. Germline V lookup: CDR1 SEHNR, CDR2 FQNEAQ (reference sequence). The CDR3 is 15 amino acids. Trimming took 1 base from V and 3 from J; bases not matched to a gene: 6. As DNA, the CDR3 is TGTGCCAGCAGCTTAGAAACAGGGGCGGGCTACGAGCAGTACTTC. Amino acid sequence: CASSLETGAGYEQYF. The full variable domain, with the rest looked up from reference TRBV7-9 and TRBJ2-7, is DTGVSQNPRHKITKRGQNVTFRCDPISEHNRLYWYRQTLGQGPEFLTYFQNEAQLEKSRLLSDRFSAERPKGSFSTLEIQRTEQGDSAMYLCASSLETGAGYEQYFGPGTRLTVT.

This clone was seen at least ten times. The chain is built from TRBV20-1 and TRBJ2-7; 10 bases match TRBD2. The V and J ends lost 4 bases and 7 bases, in that order; junction bases with no gene match: 10. Germline V lookup: CDR1 DFQATT, CDR2 SNEGSKA (reference sequence). The CDR3 covers 14 residues. CDR3 in amino acids: CSATSAGGRREQYF. In nucleotides, the CDR3 is TGCAGTGCTACCTCAGCGGGAGGGCGGCGGGAGCAGTACTTC.

This clone has at least ten counts. The CDR3 ends on some other residue instead of the conserved phenylalanine or tryptophan, so this is likely a read error. This sample includes further DNA sequences coding for the same CDR3. The chain is built from TRBV7-9 and TRBJ1-5; D is unclear. The CDR3 spans 13 residues. CDR1 and CDR2 from the germline V gene are SEHNR and FQNEAQ (reference sequence). V was shortened by 5 bases and J by 4 bases, with 9 bases between the two germline ends. CDR3 sequence reads: CASSQDGNQPQHS. The CDR3 DNA is TGTGCCAGCAGCCAGGACGGGAATCAGCCCCAGCATTCT.

In this sample, this clone turned up many times. The chain joins TRBV12-3 or TRBV12-4 to TRBJ1-2; 11 bases fit TRBD1. The CDR3 is 12 residues long. V lost 5 bases to trimming and J lost 11 bases; unmatched junction nucleotides: 4. The CDR3 bases are TGTGCCAGCAGTACCGGGACAGGGGGTTACACCTTC. Amino acids: CASSTGTGGYTF.

This clone was counted ten times or more. V usage is TRBV30 and J usage is TRBJ1-3; possibly TRBD1 for D (5 bases). CDR1 and CDR2 from the germline V gene are GTSNPN and SVGIG (reference sequence). This CDR3 region has 13 residues. Trimming took off 4 bases at V and 2 bases at J, with 9 bases between the two ends. The CDR3 region is CAWTKGTGNTIYF. DNA of the CDR3: TGTGCCTGGACCAAGGGGACTGGAAACACCATATATTTT.

In this sample, this clone turned up many times. Distinct nucleotide sequences in the sample also encode this CDR3. This chain connects TRBV20-1 to TRBJ1-6; unclear D gene. V lost 0 bases and J lost 10, with 10 bases in between. Germline V gene sequence: CDR1 DFQATT, CDR2 SNEGSKA (reference sequence). This CDR3 comprises 13 residues. The CDR3 region has the DNA TGCAGTGCTAGAGAAGCCCCGGGGTCACCCCTCCACTTT. This encodes CSAREAPGSPLHF.